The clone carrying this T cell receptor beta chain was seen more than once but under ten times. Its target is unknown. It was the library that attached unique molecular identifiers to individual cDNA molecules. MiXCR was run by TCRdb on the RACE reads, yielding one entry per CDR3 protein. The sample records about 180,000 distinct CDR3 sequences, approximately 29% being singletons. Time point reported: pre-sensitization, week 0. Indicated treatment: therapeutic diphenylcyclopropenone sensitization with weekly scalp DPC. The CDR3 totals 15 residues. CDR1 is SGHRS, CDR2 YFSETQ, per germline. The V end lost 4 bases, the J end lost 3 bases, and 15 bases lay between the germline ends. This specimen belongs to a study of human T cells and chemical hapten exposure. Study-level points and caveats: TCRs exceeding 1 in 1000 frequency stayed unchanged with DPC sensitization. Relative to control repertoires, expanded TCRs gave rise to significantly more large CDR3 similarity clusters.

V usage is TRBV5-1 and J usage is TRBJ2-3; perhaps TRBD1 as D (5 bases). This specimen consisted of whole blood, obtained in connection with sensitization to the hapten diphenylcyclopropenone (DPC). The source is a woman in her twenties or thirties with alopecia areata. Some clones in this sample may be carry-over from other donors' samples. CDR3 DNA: TGCGCCAGCAGCGGTGGGGCCGCAAGGACAGATACGCAGTATTTT. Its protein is CASSGGAARTDTQYF.